The clone carrying this T cell receptor (beta chain) has ten or more counts. The sample originates from a study of human T cells and chemical hapten exposure. Source study methods: Samples had a median of around 96,000 TCRs, ranging roughly 20,000 to 700,000. TCRdb re-derived calls from the RACE reads in MiXCR, one entry per CDR3 protein. Clone size and V and J calls follow TCRdb, not the original study. The sample lists 39,000 or so distinct CDR3 sequences; just under 4% were seen once. This CDR3 contains 16 residues. Germline lookup yields CDR1 LGHDT and CDR2 YNNKEL (reference sequence). With V trimmed by 3 bases and J by 3 bases, 4 bases remained unmatched. Sample time point: patch test 1, 2 weeks after DPC sensitization. The treatment: therapeutic diphenylcyclopropenone sensitization with weekly scalp DPC. The authors extracted total RNA from unfractionated whole blood.

The chain has TRBV3-1 and TRBJ2-3; 12 nucleotides line up with TRBD2. The sequences come from whole blood, collected in connection with sensitization to the hapten diphenylcyclopropenone (DPC). The receptor was isolated from a man aged 50 to 60 with alopecia areata. Some clones in this sample may be carry-over from other donors' samples. In nucleotides, the CDR3 is TGTGCCAGCAGCCAGACTAGCGGGAGTATAACAGATACGCAGTATTTT. Its translation: CASSQTSGSITDTQYF.